The 9 T cell receptor beta chains below were found in one sample sequenced in a study of regulatory T cells in long-lasting Graves disease. Building the TCR beta libraries relied on iRepertoire HTBI primers, and CDR3 regions underwent Arm-PCR. MiXCR, run by TCRdb on the multiplex PCR reads, gives a single entry per CDR3 protein. The table has 540,000 or so distinct CDR3 sequences, approximately 13% seen once. Noted time point: newly diagnosed GD, antithyroid drugs for less than 3 months. Extracted PBMC RNA gave rise to the TCR library. The sample was also linked to a second study, of T cells in Graves' hyperthyroidism and ophthalmopathy.

The material sequenced was peripheral blood mononuclear cells (PBMCs), taken at new diagnosis, from a patient treated with antithyroid drugs. These receptor sequences come from a man aged 25 to 40 with Graves disease.

This clonotype has only a few counts. This sequence joins TRBV5-6 and TRBJ2-3, with D unresolved. The germline V gene has CDR1 SGHDT and CDR2 YYEEEE. The CDR3 consists of 13 residues. The V end lost 1 base, the J end lost 2 bases, and 5 bases lay between the germline ends. In DNA, the CDR3 is TGTGCCAGCAGCTTGTGGGACACAGATACGCAGTATTTT. Protein sequence: CASSLWDTDTQYF.

V and J are TRBV5-4 and TRBJ2-7, with TRBD2 matching 8 bases. J gave up 0 bases and V 3 bases, and 8 bases lay outside the gene matches. CDR3 length equals 16 residues. The germline gives CDR1 SGHNT, CDR2 YYREEE (reference sequence). CDR3 nucleotide sequence: TGTGCCAGCAGCTCCGATACCGGGAGGGCCTCCTACGAGCAGTACTTC. Translated: CASSSDTGRASYEQYF.

The sample holds a few counts of this clonotype. J is TRBJ2-7 and V is TRBV24-1, with D possibly matching TRBD2 (6 bases). CDR3 length equals 14 residues. Germline V gene sequence: CDR1 KGHDR, CDR2 SFDVKD. Trimming removed 5 bases at V and 3 bases at J, with 13 bases between. The CDR3, as DNA: TGTGCCACCAGTGGGGGGGACGGAGGCTACGAGCAGTACTTC. As protein: CATSGGDGGYEQYF.

This clonotype was recorded many times. J is TRBJ2-7 and V is TRBV7-8; perhaps TRBD1 as D (6 bases). V shed 6 bases and J shed 3 bases, with 21 bases lying between them. The germline CDR1 and CDR2 sequences are SGHVS and FQNEAQ. CDR3 length: 16 residues. The chain's CDR3 is CASSLRGGRAHYEQYF. CDR3 nucleotides: TGTGCCAGCAGTCTTAGAGGGGGACGGGCCCACTACGAGCAGTACTTC.

This clonotype was found many times. The chain employs TRBV5-1 and TRBJ2-7; a possible D gene is TRBD1 (5 bases). The CDR3 is 14 residues long. Germline CDR1 is SGHRS and CDR2 is YFSETQ. Trimming stripped 2 bases from V and 7 bases from J, with 16 bases between. CDR3 DNA sequence: TGCGCCAGCAGCTTCGACAGCCCCTCTGGTGAGCAGTACTTC. This codes for CASSFDSPSGEQYF.

This clonotype was observed a handful of times. The chain combines TRBV5-1 with TRBJ2-5; D may match TRBD1 or TRBD2 (5 bases each). The V end lost 0 bases, the J end lost 3 bases, and 12 bases lay between the germline ends. The CDR3 extends over 15 amino acids. Germline values: CDR1 SGHRS, CDR2 YFSETQ. The CDR3 sequence is CASSLGGRGEETQYF. The CDR3 DNA reads as TGCGCCAGCAGCTTGGGAGGTAGGGGAGAAGAGACCCAGTACTTC.

This clonotype occurred a few times. The rearrangement links TRBV6-1 to TRBJ2-3; 9 bases are a match to TRBD2. The CDR3 runs to 15 residues. V dropped 7 bases and J dropped 6; count of bases not matched to a gene: 11. Germline-derived CDR1 and CDR2 are MNHNS and SASEGT. CDR3 nucleotides: TGTGCCAGCAAACGACTAGCGGACCCGGGGGATACGCAGTATTTT. Residues: CASKRLADPGDTQYF.

This clonotype was counted only a few times. The gene calls are TRBV6-4 and TRBJ2-3; maybe TRBD2 (5 bases). Trimming removed 3 bases at V and 1 base at J, with 8 bases between. The CDR3 spans 14 residues. CDR1 MRHNA and CDR2 SNTAGT come from the germline V gene. The CDR3 nucleotides read TGTGCCAGCAGTGATCAAGCGGGCACAGATACGCAGTATTTT. Translated: CASSDQAGTDTQYF.

V and J are TRBV13 and TRBJ1-1; D possibly corresponds to TRBD1 (6 bases). V was pared by 7 bases and J by 6 bases, with 18 bases between. CDR1 and CDR2 from the germline V gene are PRHDT and FYEKMQ (reference sequence). The CDR3 contains 14 residues. CDR3 residues: CASTPREGVAEAFF. The CDR3 region has the DNA TGTGCCAGCACCCCGCGAGAGGGGGTCGCTGAAGCTTTCTTT.